This T cell receptor (beta chain) was identified during a study of beta chain features in type 1 diabetes. As every portion of the isolated RNA was reverse transcribed, the sequencing read expressed TCRB transcripts. TCRdb keeps only in-frame clones here, not all; method: immunoSEQ multiplex PCR. The data contain 250,000 to 300,000 clones, 20% to 25% of them seen just once; the ten biggest clones take up over 0.01%. In germline, CDR1 is SGDLS, CDR2 YYNGEE. Trimming removed 3 bases at V and 3 bases at J, with 12 bases between. CDR3 length: 15 residues. Via CD45RO/CCR7/CD25/CD127/CD95/CD27, cells of the CD4+ naive, central memory, regulatory and stem cell-like memory subsets were sorted. Study-level points and caveats: Sequencing the cDNA could make cells with high TCR expression show up more than they should. There was a moderate but significant shortening of TCRB CDR3s in all four CD4+ subsets of Type 1 diabetes patients.

This clone was found a few times. The target antigen is unknown. The sequence was collected from a woman aged 30 to 39 with type 1 diabetes. Input material: naive CD4+ T cells from blood. This chain joins TRBV9 and TRBJ2-2; D is perhaps TRBD1 (6 bases). CDR3 in amino acids: CASSARDIHTGELFF. The CDR3 DNA follows: TGTGCCAGCAGCGCCCGGGACATCCACACCGGGGAGCTGTTTTTT.